These 26 T cell receptor beta chains share one sample of origin, sequenced in a study of blood T cells in healthy people across ages. A J-beta primer mix and a sample-barcoded 5' primer were used in a second PCR of about 6 to 12 cycles. TCRdb itself ran the 5' RACE reads through MiXCR, one entry per CDR3 protein. The top ten clones hold roughly 2.1% of a sample with over 1,500,000 distinct CDR3 sequences, about 50% of them seen once. Source material: blood. Every receptor here comes from a woman aged 40 to 50 in good health.

The chain is built from TRBV7-2 and TRBJ2-5, with D possibly matching TRBD1 (6 bases). The tail of the sequence fits TRBJ2-7 better, so the J call may be wrong. The germline CDR1 and CDR2 sequences are SGHTA and FQGNSA. This CDR3 has 15 residues. This chain's CDR3 is CASSGDRYVDCEQYF. The CDR3 bases are TGTGCCAGCAGCGGTGACAGGTACGTCGACTGCGAGCAGTACTTC.

The chain uses TRBV9 and TRBJ2-1; D possibly uses TRBD1 or TRBD2 (7 bases each). CDR3 length equals 17 residues. Between the trimmed V and J ends, which lost 4 bases and 4 bases, there was a span of 21 bases. Germline lookup yields CDR1 SGDLS and CDR2 YYNGEE. CDR3 bases: TGTGCCAGCAGCCCTGAGGGAGGGGGCCTTGCGTACAATGAGCAGTTCTTC. As protein: CASSPEGGGLAYNEQFF.

This chain uses TRBV5-6 with TRBJ2-5, with D perhaps TRBD1 (5 bases). With the DNA end fitting TRBJ2-7 better, the J assignment may be wrong. CDR3 size: 14 residues. Germline CDR1 SGHDT, CDR2 YYEEEE. The CDR3 nucleotides read TGTGCCAGCAGCTTGGAAGGGGTTATGGGCGAGCAGTACTTC. This codes for CASSLEGVMGEQYF.

This chain links TRBV20-1 with TRBJ2-1, with D maybe TRBD2 (5 bases). The CDR3 totals 15 residues. Germline CDR1 and CDR2: DFQATT and SNEGSKA (reference sequence). The germline V and J ends were trimmed by 2 bases and 3 bases, with 14 bases remaining between them. The CDR3 here is CSARRAGSLYNEQFF. CDR3 in DNA: TGCAGTGCTAGACGGGCGGGTAGCCTCTACAATGAGCAGTTCTTC.

This clonotype turned up a few times. This chain uses TRBV12-3 or TRBV12-4 with TRBJ2-5, with 11 bases aligning to TRBD1. This CDR3 spans 15 amino acids. Trimming cost V 3 bases and J 5 bases; bases outside gene matches: 5. CDR3: CASSLGTGGSETQYF. The CDR3 DNA is TGTGCCAGCAGTTTGGGGACAGGGGGGTCGGAGACCCAGTACTTC.

The chain has TRBV7-6 and TRBJ2-6, with 9 positions matching TRBD1. This CDR3 region has 20 residues. The germline CDR1 and CDR2 sequences are SGHVS and FNYEAQ. J lost 1 base, V lost 5 bases, and 15 bases had no gene match. Here the CDR3 DNA reads TGTGCCAGCAGCCTACGAGGATGGACAGGGGCCCGATCTGGGGCCAACGTCCTGACTTTC. It translates to CASSLRGWTGARSGANVLTF.

The chain carries TRBV12-5 and TRBJ1-2, with D possibly TRBD1 on 6 matching bases. With 6 bases removed from V and 4 bases from J, the gap between germline ends came to 18 bases. CDR3 length: 15 amino acids. CDR1 is LGHNT, CDR2 FRNRAP, per germline. The CDR3 sequence is CASGYQQGAAYGYTF. As DNA, the CDR3 is TGTGCTAGTGGCTACCAACAGGGAGCGGCCTATGGCTACACCTTC.

In nucleotides, the CDR3 is TGTGCCAGCAGCCAATCCGGCCCGGGTTTCACTGAAGCTTTCTTT. Protein product: CASSQSGPGFTEAFF. V gene TRBV7-9 combines with J gene TRBJ1-1; no clear D gene. CDR1 is SEHNR and CDR2 is FQNEAQ in the germline V gene (reference sequence). The CDR3 has 15 residues. V was shortened by 5 bases and J by 4 bases, with 17 bases between the two germline ends. The entire variable domain, with the rest obtained from reference TRBV7-9 and TRBJ1-1, is as follows: DTGVSQNPRHKITKRGQNVTFRCDPISEHNRLYWYRQTLGQGPEFLTYFQNEAQLEKSRLLSDRFSAERPKGSFSTLEIQRTEQGDSAMYLCASSQSGPGFTEAFFGQGTRLTVV.

V gene TRBV13 combines with J gene TRBJ2-5; TRBD1 matches at 11 bases. Germline values: CDR1 PRHDT, CDR2 FYEKMQ (reference sequence). With V trimmed by 2 bases and J by 2 bases, 7 bases remained unmatched. This CDR3 is 17 amino acids long. CDR3 DNA: TGTGCCAGCAGCTTACTCCCACGGGACAGGGGGCAAGAGACCCAGTACTTC. Amino acid sequence: CASSLLPRDRGQETQYF.

The gene calls are TRBV4-2 and TRBJ2-3; D is ambiguous. V was clipped by 0 bases and J by 0 bases, with 13 bases between them. CDR3 length: 17 amino acids. CDR1 and CDR2 from the germline V gene are LGHNA and YNFKEQ. CDR3 protein: CASSQDLSFPSTDTQYF. DNA of the CDR3: TGTGCCAGCAGCCAAGATCTGTCCTTTCCTAGCACAGATACGCAGTATTTT.

The rearrangement links TRBV10-3 to TRBJ2-1, with 8 bases identical to TRBD1. The CDR3 runs to 15 residues. The germline gives CDR1 ENHRY, CDR2 SYGVKD. The V and J ends lost 2 bases and 3 bases, in that order; junction bases with no gene match: 3. CDR3 bases: TGTGCCATCAGTGAGAGGACAGGGTTCTACAATGAGCAGTTCTTC. Translated: CAISERTGFYNEQFF.

This chain links TRBV2 with TRBJ2-2, with D possibly being TRBD2 (5 bases). Germline CDR1 SNHLY, CDR2 FYNNEI. The germline V and J ends were trimmed by 10 bases and 5 bases, with 17 bases remaining between them. This CDR3 has 14 amino acids. This chain's CDR3 is CAMMEVQSTGELFF. For the CDR3, the DNA is TGTGCCATGATGGAGGTTCAAAGTACCGGGGAGCTGTTTTTT.

This clonotype was recorded only once. The V call is TRBV7-2, the J call TRBJ2-1; TRBD2 matches at 8 bases. Trimming cost V 4 bases and J 9 bases; bases outside gene matches: 11. The CDR3 has 15 residues. From germline, CDR1 is SGHTA and CDR2 FQGNSA. CDR3 amino acids: CASSSSGYSGSEQFF. The CDR3 bases are TGTGCCAGCAGCTCTAGCGGGTATAGCGGAAGTGAGCAGTTCTTC.

The chain links TRBV20-1 to TRBJ2-7, with 8 bases matching TRBD2. The CDR3 length is 16 residues. Trimming at V came to 3 bases and at J to 0 bases, leaving 10 bases not matched to a gene. Germline assignment: CDR1 DFQATT and CDR2 SNEGSKA (reference sequence). Written as DNA, the CDR3 is TGCAGTGCTAGTGGTGGAAGCCGGGGGGGCTCCTACGAGCAGTACTTC. Its protein is CSASGGSRGGSYEQYF.

The chain uses TRBV11-2 and TRBJ2-2; 10 bases are a match to TRBD2. Per germline, CDR1 SGHAT and CDR2 FQNNGV. The CDR3 spans 16 residues. Trimming cost V 6 bases and J 6 bases; bases outside gene matches: 10. The CDR3 loop reads CASSRSGGPRAGELFF. CDR3 coding DNA: TGTGCCAGCAGTCGTAGCGGGGGGCCCAGGGCCGGGGAGCTGTTTTTT.

This chain links TRBV4-3 with TRBJ1-2; a weak D match, TRBD1 (5 bases). Germline CDR1 is LGHNA and CDR2 is YSLEER. Trimming removed 6 bases from V and 8 bases from J, with 16 bases in between. The CDR3 runs to 13 residues. The CDR3 coding sequence is TGCGCCAGCAGACCTTCGACAGTGGGAGGCTACACCTTC. Its translation: CASRPSTVGGYTF.

This clonotype was recorded a few times. The rearrangement joins TRBV20-1 to TRBJ2-1; TRBD2 matches at 10 bases. The CDR3 covers 16 residues. The germline CDR1 and CDR2 sequences are DFQATT and SNEGSKA (reference sequence). V was clipped by 5 bases and J by 1 base; unmatched bases: 8. The CDR3 DNA reads TGCAGTGCTCCTGCGGCTAGCGGGGGTTCCTACAATGAGCAGTTCTTC. This translates into CSAPAASGGSYNEQFF.

The rearrangement links TRBV29-1 to TRBJ2-6; a possible D gene is TRBD1 (5 bases). V dropped 3 bases and J dropped 1 base, with 7 bases sitting between them. The germline V gene encodes CDR1 SQVTM and CDR2 ANQGSEA. The CDR3 covers 14 residues. The CDR3 loop reads CSVEAGSGANVLTF. CDR3 nucleotides: TGCAGCGTTGAGGCAGGGTCTGGGGCCAACGTCCTGACTTTC.

This chain uses TRBV6-5 with TRBJ1-6, with D unresolved. There are 15 residues in the CDR3. Between the trimmed V and J ends, which lost 5 bases and 6 bases, there was a span of 14 bases. CDR1 is MNHEY, CDR2 SVGAGI, per germline. CDR3 bases: TGTGCCAGCAGTCCCCCCGGGAAGGTTAATTCACCCCTCCACTTT. Its translation is CASSPPGKVNSPLHF.

The chain carries TRBV6-2 or TRBV6-3 and TRBJ2-7; D remains ambiguous. The J call may be faulty, since TRBJ2-1 better matches the DNA end. This CDR3 spans 13 amino acids. Germline CDR1 and CDR2: MNHEY and SVGEGT. CDR3 in amino acids: CASSLGYSYEQFF. CDR3 in DNA: TGTGCCAGCAGCCTGGGCTACTCCTACGAGCAGTTCTTC.

This chain uses TRBV9 with TRBJ2-3; 7 bases agree with TRBD1. The V and J ends lost 7 bases and 0 bases, in that order; junction bases with no gene match: 8. The CDR3 runs to 15 residues. Germline-derived CDR1 and CDR2 are SGDLS and YYNGEE. The CDR3 spells CASQGGRASTDTQYF. CDR3 bases: TGTGCCAGCCAAGGGGGCCGTGCTAGCACAGATACGCAGTATTTT.

The sample holds a few counts of this clonotype. V usage is TRBV6-2 or TRBV6-3 and J usage is TRBJ2-7; D is ambiguous. CDR1 is MNHEY, CDR2 SVGEGT, per germline. The CDR3 covers 12 residues. Trimming stripped 7 bases from V and 0 bases from J, with 7 bases between. The CDR3 is CASMAGSYEQYF. For the CDR3, the DNA is TGTGCCAGCATGGCCGGCTCCTACGAGCAGTACTTC.

V is TRBV12-3 or TRBV12-4 and J is TRBJ2-3, with TRBD2 matching 9 bases. V dropped 11 bases and J dropped 5; count of bases not matched to a gene: 8. The CDR3 has 13 amino acids. The CDR3, as DNA: TGTGCCTCCGGCGGGGGGGGAGGAGATACGCAGTATTTT. This encodes CASGGGGGDTQYF.

The CDR3: CASSLARLAGVSDTQYF. CDR3 bases: TGTGCCAGCAGCTTAGCCCGACTAGCGGGGGTGTCAGATACGCAGTATTTT. The chain combines TRBV7-2 with TRBJ2-3, with 12 bases lining up with TRBD2. Unmatched junction bases numbered 5, after V lost 0 bases and J lost 4 bases. This CDR3 has 17 residues. The germline gives CDR1 SGHTA, CDR2 FQGNSA. The full variable domain, its missing parts supplied by reference TRBV7-2 and TRBJ2-3, is GAGVSQSPSNKVTEKGKDVELRCDPISGHTALYWYRQSLGQGLEFLIYFQGNSAPDKSGLPSDRFSAERTGGSVSTLTIQRTQQEDSAVYLCASSLARLAGVSDTQYFGPGTRLTVL.

The chain carries TRBV19 and TRBJ2-4; D is perhaps TRBD1 or TRBD2 (5 bases each). The J call may be in error: the DNA end matches TRBJ2-7 better. The germline gives CDR1 LNHDA, CDR2 SQIVND (reference sequence). This CDR3 is 15 amino acids long. The CDR3 bases are TGTGCCAGTAGTATTGGGACCCATGACCCCGGCGAGCAGTACTTC. Protein product: CASSIGTHDPGEQYF.

In this sample, this clonotype turned up a few times. CDR3 region: CASSVGTALAGQFF. As DNA, the CDR3 is TGTGCCAGCAGCGTGGGGACGGCCCTAGCGGGGCAGTTCTTC. The V call is TRBV5-6, the J call TRBJ2-1; 8 bases are shared with TRBD2. The J segment lost 12 bases and the V segment lost 4 bases, leaving 12 bases of the junction unmatched. Germline values: CDR1 SGHDT, CDR2 YYEEEE. This CDR3 has 14 residues.